This T cell receptor (beta chain) comes out of a study of blood T cell repertoires in COVID-19. About the research overall: Spain, Italy and the United States supplied samples that represented acute and convalescent COVID-19.

Germline V gene sequence: CDR1 SNHLY, CDR2 FYNNEI. With V trimmed by 3 bases and J by 4 bases, 5 bases remained unmatched. This CDR3 spans 14 amino acids. Repertoires were generated with immunoSEQ multiplex PCR, while TCRdb's copy carries only in-frame clones and drops some. The sample has approximately 18,000 clones; around 92% are singletons. This rearrangement joins TRBV2 to TRBJ1-2, with 7 bases that match TRBD1. The TCR sequence derives from a human donor in a cohort sampled during active COVID-19. The specimen was peripheral blood. The CDR3 coding sequence is TGTGCCAGCAGTGATCCGGGACAGATCTATGGCTACACCTTC. Its protein product is CASSDPGQIYGYTF.